Detailed here is one TCR beta chain. One or more pre-ART and two or more post-ART PBMC samples were available from each donor. The sample is drawn from a study of long-term antiretroviral therapy in people with HIV. Trimming left V 2 bases short and J 4 bases short, with 10 bases between. Per germline, CDR1 PRHDT and CDR2 FYEKMQ (reference sequence). The CDR3 contains 14 residues. At survey level, the immunoSEQ assay was run in its v3.0 version. Produced via immunoSEQ multiplex PCR; TCRdb's table is partial and in-frame only. The data show over 10,000 clones, around 80% seen once. The chain employs TRBV13 and TRBJ2-3; D is tentatively TRBD1 or TRBD2 (5 bases each). The receptor's source is a man in his fifties with HIV. The sequenced sample was unsorted PBMCs, obtained around 8 years after starting antiretroviral therapy. The CDR3 here is CASSLPQGADTQYF. The DNA for the CDR3 is TGTGCCAGCAGCTTACCCCAGGGAGCAGATACGCAGTATTTT. Full variable domain (rest looked up from reference TRBV13 and TRBJ2-3): AAGVIQSPRHLIKEKRETATLKCYPIPRHDTVYWYQQGPGQDPQFLISFYEKMQSDKGSIPDRFSAQQFSDYHSELNMSSLELGDSALYFCASSLPQGADTQYFGPGTRLTVL.